The sample holds one count of the clone carrying this TCR beta chain. This specimen belongs to a study of shared clonotypes between healthy human individuals. V lost 4 bases and J lost 14, with 19 bases in between. The CDR3 contains 13 residues. CDR1 and CDR2 (germline): SGHKS, YYEKEE (reference sequence). Using immunoSEQ multiplex PCR, the repertoire was profiled, and TCRdb retains in-frame clones only, with some absent. In the table there are over a million clones, around 97% of which are singletons. Sequenced material: naive CD4+ T cells sorted from blood. Subset described: CD45RA+ positively selected. The genes are TRBV5-5 and TRBJ2-4; D gene ambiguous. This sequence originates from a man aged 25 to 45 in good health. The CDR3 nucleotides read TGTGCCAGCAGCCAAGATCGGCAGGCACCAGAGTACTTC. It specifies CASSQDRQAPEYF.